This TCR beta chain was recovered during a study of T cells after posttransplantation cyclophosphamide. Whole-study findings and limits: Blood and skin or GI T cell repertoires showed limited TRB overlap. Later post-transplant blood repertoires were often dominated by donor CD8+ memory clones. After PTCy, TRB diversity resembled that of CNI/methotrexate controls.

Trimming stripped 4 bases from V and 4 bases from J, with 16 bases between. Looked up from germline, CDR1 is SGHAT and CDR2 is FQNNGV. The CDR3 contains 15 residues. On this clone: No antigen is known for it.

Clones were read by immunoSEQ multiplex PCR, and TCRdb kept only the in-frame ones, dropping some. The sample records some 22,000 clones, 86% being singletons. Sequences were obtained from PBMCs. The sequence was collected from a woman aged 55-69 years with a blood cancer, CMV-positive, and with a related stem cell donor. V is TRBV11-2 and J is TRBJ1-1; D uncertain. DNA for the CDR3: TGTGCCAGCAGCTCCACCCCGGGTGGCGTCACTGAAGCTTTCTTT. Translating gives CASSSTPGGVTEAFF.